The sample holds many counts of the clone carrying this TCR beta chain. This CDR3 region has 12 residues. Per germline, CDR1 SQVTM and CDR2 ANQGSEA. Trimming shortened V by 4 bases and J by 2 bases, and 9 bases separated the two germline ends. This sample stems from a study of blood T cells in healthy people across ages. Next came a second PCR, run for about 7 to 11 cycles, which used a sample-barcoded 5' primer along with a J-beta primer mix. One entry per CDR3 protein, called by TCRdb with MiXCR from the 5' RACE reads. The table includes 1.5 million to 1.8 million distinct CDR3 sequences, about 42% detected once.

The genes are TRBV29-1 and TRBJ2-7; TRBD1 is a possible D gene (5 bases). The specimen sequenced was blood. The receptor comes from a woman aged 18 to 35 in good health. The CDR3 region has the DNA TGCAGCGTTGCTGACAGCACCTACGAGCAGTACTTC. This encodes CSVADSTYEQYF.